The 27 T cell receptor beta chains below were found in one sample sequenced in a study of cytomegalovirus exposure and HLA in healthy donors (TCRdb year 2017). To prepare the library, the immunoSEQ multiplex PCR assay was applied. For the multiplex PCR, a mixture combining 60 forward primers for TCR Vbeta segments and 13 reverse primers for TCR Jbeta segments was used. The table comes from immuneACCESS by way of TCRdb, which keeps in-frame sequences with V and J called. Part of the clones is missing from these tables; in studies checked, under half for an unresolved V gene and the rest for unknown reasons. The sample table shows fewer than 200,000 clones, and roughly 73% are seen once. The top ten clones comprise 1.5% to 2% of the sample. Sequenced: PBMCs. The receptor set was obtained from a woman in her twenties or thirties in good health and CMV-seronegative.

This chain uses TRBV4-1 with TRBJ2-1; 10 bases agree with TRBD2. V gave up 1 base and J gave up 4 bases; unmatched junction bases: 7. CDR3 length: 17 residues. The V gene's germline CDR1 is MGHRA and CDR2 YSYEKL. CDR3 amino acids: CASSQVDSGGPYNEQFF. CDR3 nucleotides: TGCGCCAGCAGCCAAGTCGATAGCGGGGGGCCGTACAATGAGCAGTTCTTC.

Here the CDR3 DNA reads TGTGCCAGCAGGTCCATAGCCGGAGAAAACATTCAGTACTTC. Encoded protein: CASRSIAGENIQYF. J is TRBJ2-4 and V is TRBV11-2; the D is unclear. Trimming removed 6 bases from V and 5 bases from J, with 14 bases in between. Germline loops: CDR1 SGHAT, CDR2 FQNNGV. The CDR3 covers 14 residues.

The chain links TRBV5-1 to TRBJ2-4; the match to TRBD1 covers 7 bases. V lost 3 bases and J lost 6; bases outside the gene matches: 9. The CDR3 runs 15 residues. Germline V lookup: CDR1 SGHRS, CDR2 YFSETQ. The CDR3 region is CASSYLGQVVNIQYF. The CDR3 coding sequence is TGCGCCAGCAGCTACCTCGGACAGGTAGTAAACATTCAGTACTTC.

The chain combines TRBV6-4 with TRBJ1-4; TRBD1 matches at 7 bases. From germline, CDR1 is MRHNA and CDR2 SNTAGT. The ends lost 6 bases at V and 5 bases at J; junction bases unmatched: 3. The CDR3 has 13 amino acids. The CDR3 sequence is CASRRGPNEKLFF. The CDR3 DNA reads TGTGCCAGCAGGAGGGGGCCCAATGAAAAACTGTTTTTT.

The J gene is TRBJ2-1, the V gene TRBV6-1; no definite D call. With 6 bases removed from V and 4 bases from J, the gap between germline ends came to 10 bases. The germline gives CDR1 MNHNS, CDR2 SASEGT. CDR3 length: 13 amino acids. DNA for the CDR3: TGTGCCAGCAGCGAACAGAATTACAATGAGCAGTTCTTC. As protein: CASSEQNYNEQFF.

Here the CDR3 DNA reads TGCGCCAGCAGCCTTCAGACTAGCGGAGGTGGGATCACAGATACGCAGTATTTT. Translated, it gives CASSLQTSGGGITDTQYF. J is TRBJ2-3 and V is TRBV4-3; the match to TRBD2 covers 9 bases. V was pared by 4 bases and J by 2 bases, with 13 bases of the junction left unmatched. Germline V gene data show CDR1 as LGHNA and CDR2 as YSLEER. CDR3 length: 18 residues.

CDR3 coding DNA: TGTGCCAGCAGAGGGGACAGGGGGGTTCAGCCCCAGCATTTT. Protein sequence: CASRGDRGVQPQHF. The chain has TRBV6-1 and TRBJ1-5; 11 bases line up with TRBD1. V was clipped by 6 bases and J by 6 bases; unmatched bases: 4. CDR3 length equals 14 residues. Germline CDR1 is MNHNS and CDR2 is SASEGT.

The rearrangement joins TRBV9 to TRBJ1-1; maybe TRBD1 (6 bases). CDR3 length equals 16 residues. The germline gives CDR1 SGDLS, CDR2 YYNGEE. Trimming removed 0 bases at V and 3 bases at J, with 15 bases between. The CDR3 loop is CASSVGPRGQDTEAFF. The CDR3 nucleotides are TGTGCCAGCAGCGTAGGGCCGCGGGGGCAAGACACTGAAGCTTTCTTT.

The V gene is TRBV4-2, the J gene TRBJ2-1; 9 nucleotides align to TRBD2. V was pared by 4 bases and J by 7 bases, with 5 bases of the junction left unmatched. The CDR3 runs 14 residues. From germline, CDR1 is LGHNA and CDR2 YNFKEQ. CDR3 DNA sequence: TGTGCCAGCAGCCGTCAGCGGGAGGAGAATGAGCAGTTCTTC. Its protein product is CASSRQREENEQFF.

CDR3: CASSQDSVPYYGYTF. CDR3 nucleotide sequence: TGTGCCAGCAGCCAAGACAGTGTACCCTACTATGGCTACACCTTC. The V call is TRBV9, the J call TRBJ1-2, with D possibly TRBD1 on 5 matching bases. The CDR3 length is 15 residues. The V gene's germline CDR1 is SGDLS and CDR2 YYNGEE. The V and J ends lost 4 bases and 3 bases respectively, with 16 bases between them.

As regards this clone: Other nucleotide sequences from this sample produce the same CDR3. This chain connects TRBV11-2 to TRBJ2-7; 8 bases line up with TRBD1. The germline V gene encodes CDR1 SGHAT and CDR2 FQNNGV. J lost 3 bases, V lost 5 bases, and 6 bases had no gene match. The CDR3 consists of 14 residues. CDR3 region: CASSPGTGGYEQYF. The CDR3 region has the DNA TGTGCCAGCAGCCCCGGGACAGGCGGCTACGAGCAGTACTTC.

This clone was counted a few times. This chain connects TRBV10-1 to TRBJ1-6; perhaps TRBD1 as D (5 bases). V lost 7 bases, J lost 5 bases, and 18 bases lay in between. Germline CDR1 and CDR2: WNHNN and SYGVQD (reference sequence). The CDR3 totals 16 residues. The CDR3, as DNA: TGCGCCAGCATCTATTGGGGCGGACACCATAATTCACCCCTCCACTTT. This translates into CASIYWGGHHNSPLHF.

V gene TRBV18 combines with J gene TRBJ2-4, with D possibly TRBD1 on 6 matching bases. The CDR3 has 15 amino acids. Per the germline V gene, CDR1 is KGHSH and CDR2 is LQKENI. Trimming removed 4 bases at V and 5 bases at J, with 15 bases between. The CDR3 DNA sequence: TGTGCCAGCTCACTCGAACAGGGAAACCAAAACATTCAGTACTTC. Translation gives CASSLEQGNQNIQYF.

This sequence joins TRBV5-6 and TRBJ2-4, with D maybe TRBD2 (7 bases). The CDR3 loop spans 17 amino acids. The V gene lost 2 bases and the J gene lost 0 bases, with 15 bases spanning the gap. Germline V gene data show CDR1 as SGHDT and CDR2 as YYEEEE. In nucleotides, the CDR3 is TGTGCCAGCAGCTTCTGGGGGGGCAGGCTAGCCAAAAACATTCAGTACTTC. This encodes CASSFWGGRLAKNIQYF.

V usage is TRBV5-1 and J usage is TRBJ2-1, with 11 bases identical to TRBD2. Germline assignment: CDR1 SGHRS and CDR2 YFSETQ. CDR3 length: 15 amino acids. Trimming at V came to 2 bases and at J to 5 bases, leaving 3 bases not matched to a gene. For the CDR3, the DNA is TGCGCCAGCAGCTTACTAGCGGGGGAAAACAATGAGCAGTTCTTC. This sequence encodes CASSLLAGENNEQFF. The full variable domain, its missing parts supplied by reference TRBV5-1 and TRBJ2-1, is KAGVTQTPRYLIKTRGQQVTLSCSPISGHRSVSWYQQTPGQGLQFLFEYFSETQRNKGNFPGRFSGRQFSNSRSEMNVSTLELGDSALYLCASSLLAGENNEQFFGPGTRLTVL.

This chain joins TRBV27 and TRBJ2-3; D possibly corresponds to TRBD1 (8 bases). The CDR3 consists of 18 residues. Germline lookup yields CDR1 MNHEY and CDR2 SMNVEV (reference sequence). V was trimmed by 2 bases and J by 0 bases, leaving 18 bases between them. This chain's CDR3 is CASSLARKQGGSTDTQYF. Written as DNA, the CDR3 is TGTGCCAGCAGTTTAGCTCGGAAACAGGGGGGGAGCACAGATACGCAGTATTTT.

The chain carries TRBV5-1 and TRBJ2-1; 7 bases map to TRBD2. Germline-derived CDR1 and CDR2 are SGHRS and YFSETQ. The CDR3 covers 13 residues. V lost 3 bases, J lost 10 bases, and 7 bases stayed unmatched. The CDR3 nucleotides are TGCGCCAGCAGCTCGGAGGGAGGGCTAGAGCAGTTCTTC. Translation: CASSSEGGLEQFF.

This chain links TRBV25-1 with TRBJ2-5; possible D gene TRBD2, 5 bases. Trimming stripped 6 bases from V and 2 bases from J, with 16 bases between. The CDR3 consists of 15 residues. Germline values: CDR1 MGHDK, CDR2 SYGVNS. The CDR3 nucleotides are TGTGCCAGCAGCCCAATTCGAGGGTCACAAGAGACCCAGTACTTC. Its translation: CASSPIRGSQETQYF.

The rearrangement links TRBV5-1 to TRBJ2-5; a weak D match, TRBD2 (5 bases). The CDR3 loop spans 14 amino acids. V was cut by 0 bases and J by 3 bases, with 9 bases left in between. Per germline, CDR1 SGHRS and CDR2 YFSETQ. The CDR3 sequence is CASSLGWGEETQYF. CDR3 in DNA: TGCGCCAGCAGCTTGGGGTGGGGAGAAGAGACCCAGTACTTC.

The chain is built from TRBV9 and TRBJ2-7; no clear D gene. The CDR3 extends over 14 amino acids. Between the trimmed V and J ends, which lost 5 bases and 0 bases, there was a span of 12 bases. Looked up from germline, CDR1 is SGDLS and CDR2 is YYNGEE. CDR3 region: CASSLRSNSYEQYF. CDR3 DNA sequence: TGTGCCAGCAGTTTGAGGAGTAACTCCTACGAGCAGTACTTC. The full variable domain, with the rest looked up from reference TRBV9 and TRBJ2-7, is DSGVTQTPKHLITATGQRVTLRCSPRSGDLSVYWYQQSLDQGLQFLIQYYNGEERAKGNILERFSAQQFPDLHSELNLSSLELGDSALYFCASSLRSNSYEQYFGPGTRLTVT.

The rearrangement joins TRBV4-1 to TRBJ1-1, with D unclear. Germline CDR1 MGHRA, CDR2 YSYEKL. This CDR3 has 15 amino acids. V was cut by 1 base and J by 1 base, with 10 bases left in between. CDR3 region: CASSQVGAGNTEAFF. The CDR3 DNA reads TGCGCCAGCAGCCAAGTTGGAGCTGGGAACACTGAAGCTTTCTTT.

V is TRBV9 and J is TRBJ2-7; 13 nucleotides line up with TRBD2. Germline-derived CDR1 and CDR2 are SGDLS and YYNGEE. This CDR3 spans 15 amino acids. V lost 4 bases, J lost 5 bases, and 6 bases stayed unmatched. CDR3 sequence reads: CASSPGTSGINEQYF. The CDR3 nucleotides read TGTGCCAGCAGCCCAGGGACTAGCGGGATCAACGAGCAGTACTTC.

The chain couples TRBV4-3 to TRBJ2-7; 7 bases align to TRBD1. Germline values: CDR1 LGHNA, CDR2 YSLEER. The CDR3 consists of 15 residues. Trimming at V came to 0 bases and at J to 4 bases, leaving 6 bases not matched to a gene. CDR3 bases: TGCGCCAGCAGCCAAGAATGGCAGGGGGTTTACGAGCAGTACTTC. Its protein is CASSQEWQGVYEQYF.

The rearrangement links TRBV15 to TRBJ1-2; D not resolved. Germline V lookup: CDR1 LNHNV, CDR2 YYDKDF (reference sequence). V lost 0 bases and J lost 4, with 9 bases in between. This CDR3 comprises 14 residues. The CDR3 sequence is CATSRDWRGYGYTF. In DNA form, the CDR3 reads TGTGCCACCAGCAGAGATTGGCGGGGCTATGGCTACACCTTC. Filled out from reference TRBV15 and TRBJ1-2, the complete variable domain reads DAMVIQNPRYQVTQFGKPVTLSCSQTLNHNVMYWYQQKSSQAPKLLFHYYDKDFNNEADTPDNFQSRRPNTSFCFLDIRSPGLGDTAMYLCATSRDWRGYGYTFGSGTRLTVV.

This clone was found a few times. V usage is TRBV7-2 and J usage is TRBJ1-4; D not resolved. Germline loops: CDR1 SGHTA, CDR2 FQGNSA. Trimming removed 2 bases from V and 0 bases from J, with 10 bases in between. The CDR3 length is 16 residues. In DNA form, the CDR3 reads TGTGCCAGCAGCTTAAACGGGGTCACAACTAATGAAAAACTGTTTTTT. Residues: CASSLNGVTTNEKLFF.

V and J are TRBV6-6 and TRBJ1-1; D might be TRBD1 (5 bases). Germline V gene data show CDR1 as MNHNY and CDR2 as SVGAGI (reference sequence). The germline V and J ends were trimmed by 10 bases and 8 bases, with 23 bases remaining between them. The CDR3 totals 14 residues. CDR3 DNA sequence: TGTGCCACCATAAGCAGGGATTTCGGATTGGAAGCTTTCTTT. Protein product: CATISRDFGLEAFF.

The chain uses TRBV5-1 and TRBJ2-5; D is possibly TRBD1 (6 bases). The last part of the DNA fits TRBJ2-7 better; the J call may be wrong. Germline V CDR1 and CDR2: SGHRS, YFSETQ. The CDR3 contains 13 residues. DNA of the CDR3: TGCGCCAGCAGAATGGACAGTTTCTACGAGCAGTACTTC. Its protein product is CASRMDSFYEQYF.